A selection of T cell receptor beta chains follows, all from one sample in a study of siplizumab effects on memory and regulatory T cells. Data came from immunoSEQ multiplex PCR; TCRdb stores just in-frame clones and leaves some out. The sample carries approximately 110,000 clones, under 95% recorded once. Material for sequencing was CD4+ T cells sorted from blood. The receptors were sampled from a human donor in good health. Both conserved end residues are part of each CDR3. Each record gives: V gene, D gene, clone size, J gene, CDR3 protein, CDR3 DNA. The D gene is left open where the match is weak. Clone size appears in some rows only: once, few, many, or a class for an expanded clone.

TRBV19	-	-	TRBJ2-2	CASSTSQVNTGELFF	TGTGCCAGTAGTACATCACAGGTGAACACCGGGGAGCTGTTTTTT
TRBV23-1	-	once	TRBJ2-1	CASLSPQVGCCNEQFF	TGCGCCAGCCTCTCCCCGCAGGTGGGGTGCTGCAATGAGCAGTTCTTC
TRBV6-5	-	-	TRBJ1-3	CASSSPSGGNTIYF	TGTGCCAGCAGTTCGCCGTCAGGGGGAAACACCATATATTTT
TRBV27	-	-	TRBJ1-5	CASSQTQGTVRNQPQHF	TGTGCCAGCAGTCAAACCCAGGGAACGGTTCGGAATCAGCCCCAGCATTTT
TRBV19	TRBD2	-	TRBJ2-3	CASSPKTSGFIRATQYF	TGTGCCAGTAGTCCCAAGACTAGCGGGTTTATCAGAGCTACGCAGTATTTT
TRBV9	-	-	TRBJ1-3	CASSVEEGGNTIYF	TGTGCCAGCAGCGTAGAAGAGGGTGGGAACACCATATATTTT
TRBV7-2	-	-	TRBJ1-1	CASSARQPGMNTEAFF	TGTGCCAGCAGCGCCCGACAGCCGGGGATGAACACTGAAGCTTTCTTT
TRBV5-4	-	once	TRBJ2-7	CASSLGTSDGEQYF	TGTGCCAGCAGCCTAGGGACGTCGGACGGGGAGCAGTACTTC
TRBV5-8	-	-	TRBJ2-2	CASSLQISNTGELFF	TGTGCCAGCAGCTTACAAATATCGAACACCGGGGAGCTGTTTTTT
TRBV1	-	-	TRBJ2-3	CTSTITRLDTQYF	TGCACCAGCACCATTACTAGATTGGATACGCAGTATTTT
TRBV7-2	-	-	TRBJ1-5	CASRTGLEQPQHF	TGTGCCAGCAGAACAGGGTTGGAACAGCCCCAGCATTTT
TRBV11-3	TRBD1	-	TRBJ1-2	CASSPSLTGVLSGYTF	TGTGCCAGCAGCCCCAGCCTTACAGGGGTTCTAAGTGGCTACACCTTC
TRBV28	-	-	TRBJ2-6	CASSLAGANVLTF	TGTGCCAGCAGTTTAGCTGGGGCCAACGTCCTGACTTTC
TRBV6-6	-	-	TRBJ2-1	CASSAQTPGLGNEQFF	TGTGCCAGCAGTGCCCAAACCCCGGGACTGGGGAATGAGCAGTTCTTC
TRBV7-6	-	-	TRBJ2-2	CASSLEYGSTGELFF	TGTGCCAGCAGCTTAGAATACGGGTCCACCGGGGAGCTGTTTTTT
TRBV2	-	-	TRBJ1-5	CASSDSSNQPQHF	TGTGCCAGCAGCGACAGTAGCAATCAGCCCCAGCATTTT
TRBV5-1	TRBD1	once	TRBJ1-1	CASRRPGTGSVTEAFF	TGCGCCAGCAGACGTCCCGGGACAGGGTCGGTCACTGAAGCTTTCTTT
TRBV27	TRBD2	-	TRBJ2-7	CASSLKASGLAYEQYF	TGTGCCAGCAGTTTAAAAGCTAGCGGGTTGGCCTACGAGCAGTACTTC
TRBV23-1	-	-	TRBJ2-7	CASDQGLSYEQYF	TGCGCCAGCGATCAGGGGCTCTCCTACGAGCAGTACTTC
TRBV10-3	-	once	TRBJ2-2	CAISASGAEYTGELFF	TGTGCCATCAGTGCCAGTGGGGCGGAGTACACCGGGGAGCTGTTTTTT
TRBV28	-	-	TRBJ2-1	CASRLDLRQVNEQFF	TGTGCCAGCAGATTGGATTTACGCCAAGTCAATGAGCAGTTCTTC
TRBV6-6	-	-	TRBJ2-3	CASSSATRPNTQYF	TGTGCCAGCAGTTCCGCCACTAGACCGAATACGCAGTATTTT
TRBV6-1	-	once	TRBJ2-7	CASSEEPTYEQYF	TGTGCCAGCAGTGAAGAGCCAACCTACGAGCAGTACTTC
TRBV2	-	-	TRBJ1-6	CASRSSYNSPLHF	TGTGCCAGCAGGAGCTCCTATAATTCACCCCTCCACTTT
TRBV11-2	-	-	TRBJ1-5	CASSLGGRPHQPQHF	TGTGCCAGCAGCTTAGGAGGGAGACCCCATCAGCCCCAGCATTTT
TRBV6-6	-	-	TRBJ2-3	CASTRETDTQYF	TGTGCCAGCACTAGAGAGACAGATACGCAGTATTTT
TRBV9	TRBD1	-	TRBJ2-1	CASSGTGSSYNEQFF	TGTGCCAGCAGCGGGACAGGGAGCTCCTACAATGAGCAGTTCTTC
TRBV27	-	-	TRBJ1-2	CASKKTDRRNLANYGYTF	TGTGCCAGCAAAAAAACCGACAGGAGAAACCTCGCTAACTATGGCTACACCTTC
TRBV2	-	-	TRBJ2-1	CASSDQGSYNEQFF	TGTGCCAGCAGTGACCAGGGATCCTACAATGAGCAGTTCTTC
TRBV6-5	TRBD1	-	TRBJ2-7	CASSYSPDRQSYEQYF	TGTGCCAGCAGTTACTCCCCGGACAGGCAATCCTACGAGCAGTACTTC
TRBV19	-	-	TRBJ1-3	CASSSGPTSGNTIYF	TGTGCCAGTAGTTCCGGACCGACCTCTGGAAACACCATATATTTT
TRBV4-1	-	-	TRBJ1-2	CASSQESGRGYGYTF	TGCGCCAGCAGCCAAGAGTCCGGCCGGGGCTATGGCTACACCTTC
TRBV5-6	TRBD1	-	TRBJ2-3	CASSTDRAYTDTQYF	TGTGCCAGCAGCACTGACAGGGCCTACACAGATACGCAGTATTTT
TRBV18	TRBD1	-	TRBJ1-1	CATSLLKQGDNTEAFF	TGTGCCACCTCACTCCTTAAACAGGGGGATAACACTGAAGCTTTCTTT
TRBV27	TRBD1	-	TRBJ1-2	CASSLRQGVYGYTF	TGTGCCAGCAGTTTAAGGCAGGGGGTCTATGGCTACACCTTC
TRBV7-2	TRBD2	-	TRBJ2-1	CASSLGLAVADEQFF	TGTGCCAGCAGCCTAGGACTAGCGGTTGCGGATGAGCAGTTCTTC
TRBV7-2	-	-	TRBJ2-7	CASSPFKIAGRSYEQYF	TGTGCCAGCAGCCCCTTTAAGATTGCCGGGAGATCCTACGAGCAGTACTTC
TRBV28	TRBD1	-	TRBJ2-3	CASRPGGGESTDTQYF	TGTGCCAGCAGACCAGGGGGCGGGGAGAGCACAGATACGCAGTATTTT
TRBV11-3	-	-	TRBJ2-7	CASSLAGYEQYF	TGTGCCAGCAGCTTAGCAGGCTACGAGCAGTACTTC